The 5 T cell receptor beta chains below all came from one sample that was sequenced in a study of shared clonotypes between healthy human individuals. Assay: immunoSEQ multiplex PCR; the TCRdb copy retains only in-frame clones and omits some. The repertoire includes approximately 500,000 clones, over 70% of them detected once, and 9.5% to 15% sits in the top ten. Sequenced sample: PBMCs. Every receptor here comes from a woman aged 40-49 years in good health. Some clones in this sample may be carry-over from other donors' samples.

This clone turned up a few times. The CDR3 loop reads CASSSPSGAGTGELFF. The CDR3 DNA reads as TGTGCCAGCAGTTCCCCCTCGGGGGCGGGCACCGGGGAGCTGTTTTTT. This chain joins TRBV28 and TRBJ2-2, with D perhaps being TRBD1 or TRBD2 (6 bases each). The CDR3 consists of 16 residues. The V and J ends lost 4 bases and 4 bases respectively, with 16 bases between them. The germline V gene encodes CDR1 MDHEN and CDR2 SYDVKM.

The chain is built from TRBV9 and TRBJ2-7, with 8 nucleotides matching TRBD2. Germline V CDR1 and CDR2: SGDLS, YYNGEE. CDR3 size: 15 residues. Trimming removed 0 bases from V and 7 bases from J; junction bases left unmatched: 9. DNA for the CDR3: TGTGCCAGCAGCGTAGGTGGAGCGGGAGTGGGTGAGCAGTACTTC. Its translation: CASSVGGAGVGEQYF.

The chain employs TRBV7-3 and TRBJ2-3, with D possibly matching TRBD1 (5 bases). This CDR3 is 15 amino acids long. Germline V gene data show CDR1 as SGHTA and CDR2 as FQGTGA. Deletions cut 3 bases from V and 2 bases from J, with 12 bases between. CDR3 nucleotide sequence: TGTGCCAGCAGCTTGGTTGGTGGGGCCACAGATACGCAGTATTTT. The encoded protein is CASSLVGGATDTQYF.

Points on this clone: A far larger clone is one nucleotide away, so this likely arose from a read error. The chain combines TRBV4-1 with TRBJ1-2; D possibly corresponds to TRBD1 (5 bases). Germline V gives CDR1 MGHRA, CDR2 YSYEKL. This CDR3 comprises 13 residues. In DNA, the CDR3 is TGCGCCAGCAACCAAAACAGGTTCCGTGGCTACACCTTC. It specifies CASNQNRFRGYTF.

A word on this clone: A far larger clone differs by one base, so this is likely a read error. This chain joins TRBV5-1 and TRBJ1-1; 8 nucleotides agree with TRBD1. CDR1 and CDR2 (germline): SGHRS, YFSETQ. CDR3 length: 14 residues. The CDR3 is CASTPTGANTKAFF. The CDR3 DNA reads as TGCGCCAGCACCCCGACAGGGGCGAACACTAAAGCTTTCTTT.